Each of the 14 T cell receptor beta chains below was sequenced from the same sample in a study of OX40 agonist ivuxolimab in advanced cancers. Assay used: immunoSEQ multiplex PCR; TCRdb lists only in-frame clones, some missing. This repertoire shows about 36,000 clones, more than 75% found once; its top ten account for roughly 12%. The sample consisted of CD4+ or CD8+ T cells sorted from blood, taken in a trial of the OX40 agonist ivuxolimab. These receptor sequences come from an adult with an advanced solid tumor such as melanoma, head and neck, liver or kidney cancer.

The gene calls are TRBV6-6 and TRBJ2-7; D gene unclear. Germline V gene sequence: CDR1 MNHNY, CDR2 SVGAGI (reference sequence). This CDR3 spans 12 amino acids. V lost 8 bases and J 2 bases, leaving 10 bases between the germline ends. CDR3 region: CASCQTTYEQYF. CDR3 nucleotide sequence: TGTGCCAGCTGCCAAACGACCTACGAGCAGTACTTC.

As to this clone: A far larger clone lies a single base away; this is likely a read error. The chain combines TRBV13 with TRBJ2-7, with 9 nucleotides matching TRBD1. This CDR3 is built from 14 residues. Germline V gene data show CDR1 as PRHDT and CDR2 as FYEKMQ (reference sequence). After removal of 6 bases from V and 0 bases from J, the junction contained 3 bases not matched to a gene. CDR3 residues: CASSGQGSSYEQYF. As DNA, the CDR3 is TGTGCCAGCAGTGGACAGGGGAGCTCCTACGAGCAGTACTTC.

The V and J genes are TRBV5-6 and TRBJ2-7; no reliable D call. The CDR3 has 11 amino acids. The V end lost 3 bases, the J end lost 7 bases, and 8 bases lay between the germline ends. From germline, CDR1 is SGHDT and CDR2 YYEEEE. Here the CDR3 DNA reads TGTGCCAGCAGCTACGGCCCGGAGCAGTACTTC. It specifies CASSYGPEQYF.

The V and J genes are TRBV11-2 and TRBJ2-1, with a weak D call TRBD1 (5 bases). The CDR3 totals 15 residues. CDR1 and CDR2 (germline): SGHAT, FQNNGV. V was pared by 1 base and J by 3 bases, with 10 bases between. The CDR3 DNA reads TGTGCCAGCAGCTTAGTCAGGGTCCTCTACAATGAGCAGTTCTTC. It codes for CASSLVRVLYNEQFF.

The rearrangement joins TRBV7-9 to TRBJ2-1, with 12 bases fitting TRBD2. The germline CDR1 and CDR2 sequences are SEHNR and FQNEAQ (reference sequence). This CDR3 is built from 16 residues. The V and J ends lost 5 bases and 4 bases, in that order; junction bases with no gene match: 6. The CDR3: CASSHLLAGGYNEQFF. The CDR3 nucleotides read TGTGCCAGCAGCCACCTCCTAGCGGGAGGGTACAATGAGCAGTTCTTC.

The chain is built from TRBV19 and TRBJ2-1, with 7 bases that match TRBD1. J gave up 4 bases and V 5 bases, and 5 bases lay outside the gene matches. CDR3 length: 14 amino acids. Germline CDR1 is LNHDA and CDR2 is SQIVND (reference sequence). CDR3 in amino acids: CASSFWTGYNEQFF. CDR3 sequence (DNA): TGTGCCAGTAGTTTTTGGACAGGTTACAATGAGCAGTTCTTC.

The rearrangement uses TRBV4-2 and TRBJ1-1; D ambiguous. The CDR3 is 15 residues long. CDR1 LGHNA and CDR2 YNFKEQ come from the germline V gene. Trimming cost V 0 bases and J 0 bases, with 8 bases left between them. CDR3 nucleotide sequence: TGTGCCAGCAGCCAAGAAGAGTTTATGAACACTGAAGCTTTCTTT. This gives the protein CASSQEEFMNTEAFF.

J is TRBJ2-5 and V is TRBV7-9; D is possibly TRBD2 (7 bases). Trimming took 2 bases from V and 5 from J, leaving 21 bases between them. Germline assignment: CDR1 SEHNR and CDR2 FQNEAQ (reference sequence). There are 17 residues in the CDR3. The CDR3 here is CASSLWGGYTAWETQYF. The CDR3 coding sequence is TGTGCCAGCAGCTTATGGGGGGGCTACACTGCTTGGGAGACCCAGTACTTC.

DNA of the CDR3: TGTGCCAGCAGCTTAGGAGCAGGGGCCGGGGAGCTGTTTTTT. Encoded protein: CASSLGAGAGELFF. The rearrangement uses TRBV11-2 and TRBJ2-2; possibly TRBD1 for D (6 bases). Germline V gene data show CDR1 as SGHAT and CDR2 as FQNNGV. V lost 1 base and J 6 bases, leaving 9 bases between the germline ends. The CDR3 is 14 residues long.

The chain has TRBV5-6 and TRBJ2-5; TRBD2 agrees at 11 bases. The CDR3 has 16 amino acids. V was pared by 4 bases and J by 0 bases, with 5 bases of the junction left unmatched. Germline V lookup: CDR1 SGHDT, CDR2 YYEEEE. The CDR3 here is CASSGRTSGYQETQYF. CDR3 coding DNA: TGTGCCAGCAGCGGTAGGACTAGCGGGTACCAAGAGACCCAGTACTTC.

The chain links TRBV11-2 to TRBJ1-5; D is unresolved. The CDR3 runs to 15 residues. The V end lost 1 base, the J end lost 7 bases, and 14 bases lay between the germline ends. The germline V gene has CDR1 SGHAT and CDR2 FQNNGV. The CDR3 reads CASSLGAGPSQPQHF. The CDR3 DNA reads TGTGCCAGCAGCTTAGGAGCGGGTCCCAGCCAGCCCCAGCATTTT. Complete variable domain (other parts from reference TRBV11-2 and TRBJ1-5): EAGVAQSPRYKIIEKRQSVAFWCNPISGHATLYWYQQILGQGPKLLIQFQNNGVVDDSQLPKDRFSAERLKGVDSTLKIQPAKLEDSAVYLCASSLGAGPSQPQHFGDGTRLSIL.

The rearrangement joins TRBV5-6 to TRBJ1-1; 8 nucleotides align to TRBD1. The junction had 13 bases not matched to a gene; V was cut back by 4 bases and J by 5 bases. CDR1 is SGHDT and CDR2 is YYEEEE in the germline V gene. The CDR3 is 16 amino acids. CDR3: CASSGRQGRVLTEAFF. The CDR3 coding sequence is TGTGCCAGCAGCGGAAGACAGGGGAGGGTCTTGACTGAAGCTTTCTTT.

The J gene is TRBJ2-7, the V gene TRBV28; a possible D gene is TRBD1 (6 bases). The V end was cut by 6 bases, the J end by 6 bases, with 21 bases between. This CDR3 contains 15 residues. The germline CDR1 and CDR2 sequences are MDHEN and SYDVKM. The CDR3 DNA follows: TGTGCCAGCAGCCCCGAGGACAGCCTGTTTAGCGAGCAGTACTTC. Protein sequence: CASSPEDSLFSEQYF.

V gene TRBV9 combines with J gene TRBJ2-7; no clear D. The V gene's germline CDR1 is SGDLS and CDR2 YYNGEE. V shed 0 bases and J shed 0 bases, with 13 bases lying between them. The CDR3 loop spans 16 amino acids. The CDR3 protein is CASSVDGSPISYEQYF. The CDR3 DNA reads as TGTGCCAGCAGCGTAGATGGGTCCCCCATCTCCTACGAGCAGTACTTC.